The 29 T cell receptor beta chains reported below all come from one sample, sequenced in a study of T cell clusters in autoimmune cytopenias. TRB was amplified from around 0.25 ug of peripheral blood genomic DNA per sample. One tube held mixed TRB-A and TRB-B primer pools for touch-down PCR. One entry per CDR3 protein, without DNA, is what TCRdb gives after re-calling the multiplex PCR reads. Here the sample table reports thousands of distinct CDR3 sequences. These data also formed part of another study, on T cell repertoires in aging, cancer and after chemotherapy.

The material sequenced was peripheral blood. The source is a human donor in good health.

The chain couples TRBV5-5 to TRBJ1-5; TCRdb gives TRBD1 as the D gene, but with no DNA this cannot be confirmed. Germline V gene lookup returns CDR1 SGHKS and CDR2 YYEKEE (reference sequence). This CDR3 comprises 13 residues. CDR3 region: CASSLSSGMAQHF.

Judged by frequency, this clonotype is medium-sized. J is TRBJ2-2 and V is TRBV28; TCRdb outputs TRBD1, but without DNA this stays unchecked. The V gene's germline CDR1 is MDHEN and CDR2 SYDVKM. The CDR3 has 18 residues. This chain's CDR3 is CASSLLPGGAWDTGELFF.

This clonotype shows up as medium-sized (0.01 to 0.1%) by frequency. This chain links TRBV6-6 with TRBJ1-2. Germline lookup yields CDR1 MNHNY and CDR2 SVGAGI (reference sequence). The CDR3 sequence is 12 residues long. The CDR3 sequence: CASTPRGDGYTF.

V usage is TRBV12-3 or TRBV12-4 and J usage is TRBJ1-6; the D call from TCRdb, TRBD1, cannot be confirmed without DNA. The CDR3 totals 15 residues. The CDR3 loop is CASSYRRDSNSPLHF.

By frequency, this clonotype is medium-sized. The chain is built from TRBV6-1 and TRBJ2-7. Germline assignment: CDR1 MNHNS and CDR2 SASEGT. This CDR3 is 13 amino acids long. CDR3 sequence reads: CASSEGLSYEQYF.

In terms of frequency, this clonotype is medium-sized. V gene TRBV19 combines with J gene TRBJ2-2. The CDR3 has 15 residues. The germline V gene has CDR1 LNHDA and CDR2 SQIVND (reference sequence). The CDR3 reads CASSTVSANTGELFF.

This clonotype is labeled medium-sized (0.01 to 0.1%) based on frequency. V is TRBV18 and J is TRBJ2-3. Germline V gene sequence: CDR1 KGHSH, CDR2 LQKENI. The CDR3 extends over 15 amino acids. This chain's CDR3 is CASSPNAQGTDTQYF.

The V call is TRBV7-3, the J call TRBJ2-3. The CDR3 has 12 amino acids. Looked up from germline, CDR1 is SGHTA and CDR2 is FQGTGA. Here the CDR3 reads CASSLKADTQYF. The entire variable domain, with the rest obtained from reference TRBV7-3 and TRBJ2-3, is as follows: GAGVSQTPSNKVTEKGKYVELRCDPISGHTALYWYRQSLGQGPEFLIYFQGTGAADDSGLPNDRFFAVRPEGSVSTLKIQRTERGDSAVYLCASSLKADTQYFGPGTRLTVL.

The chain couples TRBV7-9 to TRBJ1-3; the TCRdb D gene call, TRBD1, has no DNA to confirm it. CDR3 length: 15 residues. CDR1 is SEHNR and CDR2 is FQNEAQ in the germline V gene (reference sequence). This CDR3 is CASSDRVSSGNTIYF.

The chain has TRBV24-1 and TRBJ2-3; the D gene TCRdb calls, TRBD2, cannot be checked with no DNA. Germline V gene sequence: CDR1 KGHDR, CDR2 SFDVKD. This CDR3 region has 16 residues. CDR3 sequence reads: CATSGGLAETTDTQYF.

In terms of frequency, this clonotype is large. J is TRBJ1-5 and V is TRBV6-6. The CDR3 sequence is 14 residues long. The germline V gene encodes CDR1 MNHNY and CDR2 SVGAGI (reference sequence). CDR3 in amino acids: CATEILDRNQPQHF.

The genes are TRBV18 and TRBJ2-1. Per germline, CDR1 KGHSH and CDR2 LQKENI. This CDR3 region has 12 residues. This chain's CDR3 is CASSPSGREQFF.

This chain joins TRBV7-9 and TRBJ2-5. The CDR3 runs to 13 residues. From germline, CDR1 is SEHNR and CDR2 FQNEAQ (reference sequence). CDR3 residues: CASSLAAQETQYF.

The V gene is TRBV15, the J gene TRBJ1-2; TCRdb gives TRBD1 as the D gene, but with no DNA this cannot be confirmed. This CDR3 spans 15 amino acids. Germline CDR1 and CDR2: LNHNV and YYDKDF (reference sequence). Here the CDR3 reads CATSNPRGSNYGYTF.

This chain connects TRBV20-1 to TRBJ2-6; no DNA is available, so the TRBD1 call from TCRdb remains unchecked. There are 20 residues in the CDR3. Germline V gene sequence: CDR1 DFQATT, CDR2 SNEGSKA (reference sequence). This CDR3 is CSASGVGPGQLQSGANVLTF.

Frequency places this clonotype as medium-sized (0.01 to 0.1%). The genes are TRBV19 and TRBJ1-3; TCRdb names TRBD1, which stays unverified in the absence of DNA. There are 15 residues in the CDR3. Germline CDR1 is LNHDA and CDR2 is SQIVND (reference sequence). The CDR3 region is CASSIAGTEGNTIYF.

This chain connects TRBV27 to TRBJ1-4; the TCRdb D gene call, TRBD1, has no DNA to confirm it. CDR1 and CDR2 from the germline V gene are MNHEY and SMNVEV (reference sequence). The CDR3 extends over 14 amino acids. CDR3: CASSFQGANEKLFF. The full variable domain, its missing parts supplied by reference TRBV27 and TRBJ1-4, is EAQVTQNPRYLITVTGKKLTVTCSQNMNHEYMSWYRQDPGLGLRQIYYSMNVEVTDKGDVPEGYKVSRKEKRNFPLILESPSPNQTSLYFCASSFQGANEKLFFGSGTQLSVL.

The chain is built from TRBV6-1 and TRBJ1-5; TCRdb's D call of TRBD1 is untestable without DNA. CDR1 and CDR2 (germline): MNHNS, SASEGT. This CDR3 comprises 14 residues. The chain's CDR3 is CASETGGSNQPQHF.

The CDR3 protein is CASSPMEGISNQPQHF. The V call is TRBV27, the J call TRBJ1-5. Germline V lookup: CDR1 MNHEY, CDR2 SMNVEV (reference sequence). This CDR3 spans 16 amino acids.

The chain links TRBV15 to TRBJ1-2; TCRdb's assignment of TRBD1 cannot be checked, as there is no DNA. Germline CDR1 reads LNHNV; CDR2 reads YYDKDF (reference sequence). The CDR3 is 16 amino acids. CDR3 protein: CATSRDLDRGSYGYTF.

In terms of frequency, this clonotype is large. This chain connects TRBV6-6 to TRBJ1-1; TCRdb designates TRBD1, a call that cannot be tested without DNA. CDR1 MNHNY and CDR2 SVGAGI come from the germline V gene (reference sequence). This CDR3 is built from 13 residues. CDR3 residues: CASINGGDTEAFF.

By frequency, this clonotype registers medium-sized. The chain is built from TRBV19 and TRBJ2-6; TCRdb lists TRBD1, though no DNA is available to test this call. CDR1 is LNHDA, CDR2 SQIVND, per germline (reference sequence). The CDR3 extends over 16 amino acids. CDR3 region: CASSITGASGANVLTF.

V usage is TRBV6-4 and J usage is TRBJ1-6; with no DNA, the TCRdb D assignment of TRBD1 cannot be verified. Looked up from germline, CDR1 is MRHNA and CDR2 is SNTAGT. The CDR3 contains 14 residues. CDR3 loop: CASSVGTGNSPLHF.

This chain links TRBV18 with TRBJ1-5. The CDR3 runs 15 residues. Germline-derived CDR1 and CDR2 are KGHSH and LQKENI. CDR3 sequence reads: CASSPASDSNQPQHF.

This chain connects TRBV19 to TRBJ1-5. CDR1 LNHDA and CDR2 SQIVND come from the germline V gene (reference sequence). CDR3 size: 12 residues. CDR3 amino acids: CASSTYNQPQHF.

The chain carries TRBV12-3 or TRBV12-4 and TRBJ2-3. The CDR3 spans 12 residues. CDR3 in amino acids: CASSPQWDTQYF.

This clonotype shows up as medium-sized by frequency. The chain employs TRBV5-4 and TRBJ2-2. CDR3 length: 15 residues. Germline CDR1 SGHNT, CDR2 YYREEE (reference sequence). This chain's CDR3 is CASSWTTSSTGELFF. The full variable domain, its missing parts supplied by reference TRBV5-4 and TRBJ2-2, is ETGVTQSPTHLIKTRGQQVTLRCSSQSGHNTVSWYQQALGQGPQFIFQYYREEENGRGNFPPRFSGLQFPNYSSELNVNALELDDSALYLCASSWTTSSTGELFFGEGSRLTVL.

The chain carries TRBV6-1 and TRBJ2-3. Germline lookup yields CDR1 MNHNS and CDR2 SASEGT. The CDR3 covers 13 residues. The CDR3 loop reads CTSSYTNTDTQYF.

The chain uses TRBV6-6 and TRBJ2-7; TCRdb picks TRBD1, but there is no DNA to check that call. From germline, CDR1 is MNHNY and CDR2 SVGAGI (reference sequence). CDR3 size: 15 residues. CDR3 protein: CASSLLSGGSHEQYF.